These 30 T cell receptor beta chains were sequenced from one sample in a study of CD8 T cells in Susac syndrome. RNA was extracted with the RNeasy kit, and a quantity of about 0.45 to 1 ug was reverse transcribed using random hexamers. MiXCR, applied by TCRdb to the immunoSEQ multiplex PCR reads, yields one record per CDR3 protein. This sample has hundreds of thousands of distinct CDR3 sequences, with 95% found just once. The sample taken for sequencing was CD4+ T cells from PBMCs. The receptors were gathered from a human donor with multiple sclerosis.

This rearrangement joins TRBV5-1 to TRBJ2-5; D remains unclear. V was trimmed by 0 bases and J by 5 bases, leaving 11 bases between them. This CDR3 is built from 14 residues. From germline, CDR1 is SGHRS and CDR2 YFSETQ. DNA of the CDR3: TGCGCCAGCAGCTTGGCCCAGTTCGGGGAGACCCAGTACTTC. This encodes CASSLAQFGETQYF.

The chain combines TRBV7-9 with TRBJ2-2; a weak D match, TRBD1 (6 bases). In germline, CDR1 is SEHNR, CDR2 FQNEAQ (reference sequence). Trimming shortened V by 11 bases and J by 2 bases, and 15 bases separated the two germline ends. This CDR3 is built from 14 residues. This CDR3 reads CAGGRGQNTGELFF. CDR3 nucleotides: TGTGCCGGAGGCCGGGGACAAAACACCGGGGAGCTGTTTTTT. The entire variable domain, with the rest obtained from reference TRBV7-9 and TRBJ2-2, is as follows: DTGVSQNPRHKITKRGQNVTFRCDPISEHNRLYWYRQTLGQGPEFLTYFQNEAQLEKSRLLSDRFSAERPKGSFSTLEIQRTEQGDSAMYLCAGGRGQNTGELFFGEGSRLTVL.

The rearrangement links TRBV15 to TRBJ2-3; D unclear. Trimming took 4 bases from V and 5 from J, leaving 10 bases between them. This CDR3 spans 13 amino acids. Germline V gene lookup returns CDR1 LNHNV and CDR2 YYDKDF (reference sequence). The CDR3 here is CATSTRLGDTQYF. CDR3 nucleotides: TGTGCCACCAGCACTAGGCTTGGAGATACGCAGTATTTT.

The gene calls are TRBV20-1 and TRBJ1-5, with a possible D match to TRBD1 (6 bases). The length of the CDR3 is 15 residues. The germline V gene encodes CDR1 DFQATT and CDR2 SNEGSKA (reference sequence). Trimming removed 2 bases from V and 0 bases from J, with 11 bases in between. The CDR3 loop is CSARSRDISNQPQHF. The CDR3 nucleotides are TGCAGTGCTAGATCCCGGGACATTAGCAATCAGCCCCAGCATTTT.

The chain links TRBV5-4 to TRBJ2-3, with TRBD2 identical over 8 bases. Trimming at V came to 4 bases and at J to 5 bases, leaving 6 bases not matched to a gene. CDR1 is SGHNT, CDR2 YYREEE, per germline (reference sequence). The CDR3 runs 14 residues. In DNA, the CDR3 is TGTGCCAGCAGCATGCGGGGGGCTGGAGATACGCAGTATTTT. Translated: CASSMRGAGDTQYF.

Only one count was recorded for this clonotype. The rearrangement joins TRBV20-1 to TRBJ2-3; 7 positions match TRBD2. The CDR3 spans 13 residues. Germline CDR1 reads DFQATT; CDR2 reads SNEGSKA (reference sequence). J lost 6 bases, V lost 4 bases, and 7 bases had no gene match. The CDR3 protein is CSAMVVAGDTQYF. CDR3 coding DNA: TGCAGTGCTATGGTGGTAGCGGGTGATACGCAGTATTTT.

This sequence joins TRBV29-1 and TRBJ2-1, with D unclear. Germline V lookup: CDR1 SQVTM, CDR2 ANQGSEA. There are 14 residues in the CDR3. Trimming cost V 2 bases and J 2 bases, with 10 bases left between them. The CDR3 reads CSVERRSTYNEQFF. The DNA for the CDR3 is TGCAGCGTTGAAAGGCGATCCACCTACAATGAGCAGTTCTTC.

The CDR3 DNA reads as TGCAGTGCTAGAGATTCCGGCCCGGCTAGCTCCTACGAGCAGTACTTC. It encodes CSARDSGPASSYEQYF. V is TRBV20-1 and J is TRBJ2-7; D is undetermined. The CDR3 spans 16 residues. Trimming shortened V by 0 bases and J by 0 bases, and 15 bases separated the two germline ends. CDR1 is DFQATT, CDR2 SNEGSKA, per germline (reference sequence).

CDR3 loop: CASREGQGNGEQYF. As DNA, the CDR3 is TGTGCCAGCAGAGAGGGACAGGGAAACGGCGAGCAGTACTTC. The chain is built from TRBV27 and TRBJ2-7, with 9 positions matching TRBD1. V shed 6 bases, J shed 6 bases, and the junction held 9 bases outside the gene matches. There are 14 residues in the CDR3. Looked up from germline, CDR1 is MNHEY and CDR2 is SMNVEV (reference sequence).

This rearrangement joins TRBV4-2 to TRBJ2-3; TRBD2 matches at 13 bases. V trimming: 2 bases; J trimming: 4 bases; junction bases outside the gene matches: 12. The CDR3 has 19 residues. CDR1 LGHNA and CDR2 YNFKEQ come from the germline V gene. DNA for the CDR3: TGTGCCAGCAGCCAAATATCCCCCGGACTAGCGGGAGAGGCAGATACGCAGTATTTT. The encoded protein is CASSQISPGLAGEADTQYF.

The rearrangement links TRBV6-6 to TRBJ2-3, with D perhaps matching TRBD1 (5 bases). Germline CDR1 reads MNHNY; CDR2 reads SVGAGI (reference sequence). This CDR3 comprises 14 residues. Trimming took 0 bases from V and 1 from J, leaving 5 bases between them. The chain's CDR3 is CASSYSTGTDTQYF. Here the CDR3 DNA reads TGTGCCAGCAGTTACTCGACAGGCACAGATACGCAGTATTTT.

This chain links TRBV20-1 with TRBJ1-2; D possibly corresponds to TRBD1 (6 bases). The length of the CDR3 is 14 residues. Germline V gives CDR1 DFQATT, CDR2 SNEGSKA (reference sequence). Trimming cost V 3 bases and J 1 base, with 12 bases left between them. The CDR3 loop reads CSARGTWDNYGYTF. The CDR3 coding sequence is TGCAGTGCTAGGGGGACATGGGATAACTATGGCTACACCTTC.

The gene calls are TRBV20-1 and TRBJ2-7; 11 bases agree with TRBD2. Trimming removed 3 bases from V and 2 bases from J; junction bases left unmatched: 3. Germline CDR1 and CDR2: DFQATT and SNEGSKA (reference sequence). The CDR3 runs 14 residues. The CDR3: CSARSSGRPYEQYF. The CDR3 DNA sequence: TGCAGTGCTAGGTCTAGCGGGAGGCCCTACGAGCAGTACTTC.

The chain recombines TRBV5-1 with TRBJ2-5, with 7 positions matching TRBD1. Germline values: CDR1 SGHRS, CDR2 YFSETQ. With 3 bases clipped from V and 7 bases from J, the junction kept 12 bases outside the gene matches. This CDR3 region has 15 residues. The CDR3 loop reads CASSSIQGQVGTQYF. For the CDR3, the DNA is TGCGCCAGCAGCTCGATACAGGGGCAGGTCGGGACCCAGTACTTC.

The J gene is TRBJ1-2, the V gene TRBV24-1, with 7 positions matching TRBD1. This CDR3 has 14 amino acids. In germline, CDR1 is KGHDR, CDR2 SFDVKD. The trim removed 2 bases at V and 5 bases at J, leaving 4 bases unmatched. CDR3 loop: CATSDSPTGYGYTF. CDR3 DNA: TGTGCCACCAGTGATTCGCCGACAGGGTATGGCTACACCTTC.

The CDR3 reads CASRLGLAGQNEQFF. CDR3 DNA sequence: TGTGCCAGCAGGTTGGGACTAGCGGGTCAAAATGAGCAGTTCTTC. V gene TRBV12-3 or TRBV12-4 combines with J gene TRBJ2-1; 12 positions agree with TRBD2. With 6 bases clipped from V and 7 bases from J, the junction kept 7 bases outside the gene matches. The CDR3 is 15 residues long.

V and J are TRBV28 and TRBJ2-7; D not resolved. The CDR3 is 14 residues long. Trimming removed 6 bases from V and 0 bases from J, with 12 bases in between. In germline, CDR1 is MDHEN, CDR2 SYDVKM. This CDR3 reads CASRLAKSSYEQYF. Here the CDR3 DNA reads TGTGCCAGCAGACTCGCAAAGAGCTCCTACGAGCAGTACTTC.

The chain combines TRBV4-2 with TRBJ1-5, with 9 nucleotides matching TRBD1. Trimming removed 2 bases from V and 7 bases from J; junction bases left unmatched: 6. The CDR3 length is 15 residues. CDR1 LGHNA and CDR2 YNFKEQ come from the germline V gene. CDR3 residues: CASSQPGQGSQPQHF. CDR3 DNA: TGTGCCAGCAGCCAACCGGGACAGGGAAGCCAGCCCCAGCATTTT.

V and J are TRBV11-3 and TRBJ2-1, with 7 bases aligning to TRBD2. The V gene end was trimmed by 0 bases and the J gene end by 6 bases; junction bases not matched to a gene: 8. Germline V gives CDR1 SGHNT, CDR2 YENEEA. The CDR3 has 16 amino acids. The CDR3 spells CASSLDGGRALNEQFF. The CDR3, as DNA: TGTGCCAGCAGCTTAGATGGGGGGAGGGCCCTCAATGAGCAGTTCTTC.

V gene TRBV7-2 combines with J gene TRBJ1-5; possibly TRBD1 for D (6 bases). CDR1 and CDR2 from the germline V gene are SGHTA and FQGNSA. Trimming pared 1 base from V and 5 bases from J, leaving 24 bases between. CDR3 length: 19 amino acids. The CDR3 bases are TGTGCCAGCAGCTTAGGGCTGGGGGGCCGGGGTTGGGGCGATCAGCCCCAGCATTTT. Protein: CASSLGLGGRGWGDQPQHF.

The V call is TRBV3-1, the J call TRBJ1-2; tentatively, D is TRBD1 (6 bases). The CDR3 loop spans 15 amino acids. Trimming stripped 1 base from V and 8 bases from J, with 17 bases between. CDR1 is LGHDT and CDR2 is YNNKEL in the germline V gene (reference sequence). This chain's CDR3 is CASSQGFRDIGGYTF. The CDR3, as DNA: TGTGCCAGCAGCCAAGGGTTCCGGGACATAGGAGGCTACACCTTC.

The chain carries TRBV11-2 and TRBJ2-2; 7 bases map to TRBD1. V was pared by 3 bases and J by 6 bases, with 7 bases of the junction left unmatched. Germline V gene sequence: CDR1 SGHAT, CDR2 FQNNGV. The CDR3 totals 15 residues. The CDR3 DNA reads as TGTGCCAGCAGCTTGACAGGGAATAACGCCGGGGAGCTGTTTTTT. Translating it yields CASSLTGNNAGELFF.

The V gene is TRBV29-1, the J gene TRBJ2-5; tentatively, D is TRBD1 (5 bases). Looked up from germline, CDR1 is SQVTM and CDR2 is ANQGSEA. V dropped 5 bases and J dropped 5 bases, with 12 bases sitting between them. The CDR3 covers 12 residues. The CDR3 nucleotides read TGCAGCGTTCAGGGTTTCGTGGAGACCCAGTACTTC. It yields the protein CSVQGFVETQYF. Filled out from reference TRBV29-1 and TRBJ2-5, the complete variable domain reads SAVISQKPSRDICQRGTSLTIQCQVDSQVTMMFWYRQQPGQSLTLIATANQGSEATYESGFVIDKFPISRPNLTFSTLTVSNMSPEDSSIYLCSVQGFVETQYFGPGTRLLVL.

CDR3 nucleotide sequence: TGTGCCAGCACTCCCCGTATGGCCAAAAACATTCAGTACTTC. Its protein product is CASTPRMAKNIQYF. V and J are TRBV25-1 and TRBJ2-4; no firm D call. The CDR3 is made up of 14 amino acids. CDR1 MGHDK and CDR2 SYGVNS come from the germline V gene. V was trimmed by 7 bases and J by 1 base, leaving 11 bases between them.

V usage is TRBV29-1 and J usage is TRBJ1-1; a weak D match, TRBD1 (5 bases). V lost 0 bases and J lost 4, with 6 bases in between. Germline-derived CDR1 and CDR2 are SQVTM and ANQGSEA. The CDR3 has 12 amino acids. The CDR3 loop is CSVEDDSTEAFF. CDR3 nucleotide sequence: TGCAGCGTTGAAGATGACAGCACTGAAGCTTTCTTT.

The V call is TRBV11-2, the J call TRBJ2-7; 7 bases line up with TRBD2. V was clipped by 5 bases and J by 0 bases; unmatched bases: 7. CDR3 size: 15 residues. Germline values: CDR1 SGHAT, CDR2 FQNNGV. CDR3 nucleotide sequence: TGTGCCAGCAGCCGCGTGGGCGGGAGCTCCTACGAGCAGTACTTC. Its protein is CASSRVGGSSYEQYF.

The chain recombines TRBV27 with TRBJ2-1; D is perhaps TRBD1 (5 bases). Germline V CDR1 and CDR2: MNHEY, SMNVEV (reference sequence). The CDR3 is made up of 13 amino acids. V was cut by 4 bases and J by 4 bases, with 8 bases left in between. For the CDR3, the DNA is TGTGCCAGCAGTTCCTACAGGTACAATGAGCAGTTCTTC. This translates into CASSSYRYNEQFF.

The gene calls are TRBV7-2 and TRBJ2-3; 8 bases line up with TRBD2. Germline CDR1 reads SGHTA; CDR2 reads FQGNSA. The V gene end was trimmed by 7 bases and the J gene end by 5 bases; junction bases not matched to a gene: 8. This CDR3 is built from 14 residues. CDR3 nucleotide sequence: TGTGCCAGCACGGGGGGGAACCCGGGAGATACGCAGTATTTT. As protein: CASTGGNPGDTQYF.

The chain is built from TRBV20-1 and TRBJ2-5; D possibly corresponds to TRBD1 (6 bases). The germline CDR1 and CDR2 sequences are DFQATT and SNEGSKA (reference sequence). The CDR3 length is 16 residues. V was cut by 6 bases and J by 1 base, with 21 bases left in between. CDR3 amino acids: CSAPMDGGSRQETQYF. DNA of the CDR3: TGCAGTGCCCCCATGGATGGGGGCAGCCGCCAAGAGACCCAGTACTTC.

The chain has TRBV30 and TRBJ2-1; 7 nucleotides align to TRBD2. The CDR3 is 15 residues long. The V and J ends lost 8 bases and 4 bases, in that order; junction bases with no gene match: 14. Germline V CDR1 and CDR2: GTSNPN, SVGIG (reference sequence). The CDR3, as DNA: TGTGCCCGCGGGGGTGCAGCGGGAACTTACAATGAGCAGTTCTTC. Amino acid sequence: CARGGAAGTYNEQFF. Variable domain in full (rest from reference TRBV30 and TRBJ2-1): SQTIHQWPATLVQPVGSPLSLECTVEGTSNPNLYWYRQAAGRGLQLLFYSVGIGQISSEVPQNLSASRPQDRQFILSSKKLLLSDSGFYLCARGGAAGTYNEQFFGPGTRLTVL.